Here is one T cell receptor beta chain with its context. Which antigen it targets is not known. Per-base quality was not reported, and no clone a single base away is much larger than it. The library came from the immunoSEQ multiplex PCR assay. What TCRdb holds here is the immuneACCESS table cut down to in-frame rearrangements. Part of the clones is not present; checked against another copy, under half of the missing clones reflect an unresolved V gene, and the others are unexplained. The sample table holds 55,000 to 70,000 clones, of which around 93% were seen once. The ten largest clones capture less than 2% of the sample. Trimming takes 2 bases from V and 9 bases from J, and the germline ends sit 13 bases apart. The CDR3 sequence holds 13 residues, the cysteine and phenylalanine included. Left in the record is the CDR3 DNA by itself, 39 bases read in frame from the first base. CDR1 is given as SEHNR and CDR2 as FQNEAQ, both from the germline V gene (reference sequence).

These data are taken from a study of T cell changes during pregnancy in multiple sclerosis (dated by TCRdb to about 2019). Background for the entire study: Changes in the T cell repertoire over the course of pregnancy were examined in this study in women with multiple sclerosis.

The chain joins TRBV7-9 to TRBJ1-1; a tentative D match to TRBD1 spans 5 bases. Material: peripheral blood, obtained after pregnancy. This TCR came from a female donor with multiple sclerosis, enrolled in a pregnancy study. The DNA sequence is as follows: TGTGCCAGCAGCTTATCGCAGGGTGGTAAAGCTTTCTTT. Its translation is CASSLSQGGKAFF. The CDR3, completed at both ends by the reference TRBV7-9 and TRBJ1-1 genes, gives the full variable domain DTGVSQNPRHKITKRGQNVTFRCDPISEHNRLYWYRQTLGQGPEFLTYFQNEAQLEKSRLLSDRFSAERPKGSFSTLEIQRTEQGDSAMYLCASSLSQGGKAFFGQGTRLTVV.